This TCR beta chain was sequenced in a study of cytomegalovirus exposure and HLA in healthy donors. TCRdb keeps only in-frame clones here, not all; method: immunoSEQ multiplex PCR. The sample carries some 80,000 clones, 96% recorded once. The CDR3 contains 19 residues. CDR1 and CDR2 (germline): SGDLS, YYNGEE. Trimming cost V 3 bases and J 4 bases; bases outside gene matches: 17. Broader study findings: With high specificity and sensitivity, the classifier reportedly diagnosed cytomegalovirus status.

In regard to this clone: The antigen remains undetermined.

V and J are TRBV9 and TRBJ2-1, with 9 positions matching TRBD2. The source material was PBMCs. The TCR sequence derives from a woman aged 18-29 years in good health and CMV-seronegative. The CDR3 region has the DNA TGTGCCAGCAGCGACCCGCGGGAGGGGAGCCTCGCCCATTACAATGAGCAGTTCTTC. Protein: CASSDPREGSLAHYNEQFF.